This T cell receptor (beta chain) was observed in a study of blood T cell repertoires in COVID-19. Study in general: Samples representing acute and convalescent COVID-19 were sourced from the United States, Italy and Spain. PBMCs, B-cell-depleted T cells, or T cells provided the cDNA or gDNA that made up the material.

Original analysis: Amplification of reference gene primers was used by the study to estimate nucleated cell counts. Data came from immunoSEQ multiplex PCR; TCRdb stores just in-frame clones and leaves some out. The V and J calls and clone size were taken over from that table, and D and trimming were inferred from the DNA. The data show roughly 150,000 clones, roughly 79% seen once. Germline V lookup: CDR1 LNHDA, CDR2 SQIVND (reference sequence). The CDR3 loop spans 17 amino acids. J gave up 0 bases and V 5 bases, and 8 bases lay outside the gene matches. The V call is TRBV19, the J call TRBJ2-1, with 9 positions matching TRBD2. This TCR was sampled from a man aged 50 or older with active or convalescent COVID-19. Sequencing was done on a sample of peripheral blood. CDR3 loop: CASSQDLAGSSYNEQFF. The DNA for the CDR3 is TGTGCCAGTAGTCAGGATCTAGCGGGAAGCTCCTACAATGAGCAGTTCTTC.